This T cell receptor (beta chain) is from a study of T cells after posttransplantation cyclophosphamide. General observations from the study: Later blood repertoires were often dominated by clones from the donor CD8+ memory compartment. After PTCy, TRB diversity resembled that of CNI/methotrexate controls. Tissue-infiltrating T cells from skin or gut overlapped little with blood T cells.

As concerns this clone: Its antigen remains unknown.

Treatment was busulfan-fludarabine conditioning, a marrow graft, and cyclophosphamide on days +3 and +4. Looked up from germline, CDR1 is LNHDA and CDR2 is SQIVND (reference sequence). The V segment lost 3 bases and the J segment 10 bases; nucleotides outside the gene matches: 11. The CDR3 is 16 amino acids. Clones were sequenced by immunoSEQ multiplex PCR, and TCRdb holds only the in-frame ones, with some missing. Counted here are roughly 20,000 clones, 65% to 75% occurring once; the ten biggest clones make up 27%. This specimen was PBMCs, taken after an allogeneic stem cell transplant with post-transplant cyclophosphamide. This clonotype was obtained from a young adult male patient who received an allogeneic stem cell transplant from a related donor, was CMV-positive, and had acute GVHD only. Some T cells may trace back to the graft donor. This chain links TRBV19 with TRBJ2-3, with 12 bases lining up with TRBD2. The CDR3 DNA follows: TGTGCCAGTAGTATCCCGACTAGCGGGGGCCCGGGACCGCAGTATTTT. This sequence encodes CASSIPTSGGPGPQYF.